This T cell receptor (beta chain) was sequenced during a study of early T cells in non-severe SARS-CoV-2 infection. Background on the study: The input, bulk RNA from unsorted whole blood, was sequenced, and chains were unpaired. Overall study findings and caveats: VDJdb matches were skewed toward anti-spike CD8 T cell responses.

This CDR3 contains 14 residues. The V gene's germline CDR1 is MNHNS and CDR2 SASEGT. Deletions cut 5 bases from V and 2 bases from J, with 13 bases between. As to this clonotype: What it recognizes is unknown.

The TCR library protocol attached unique molecular identifiers to the individual cDNA molecules. Using its own MiXCR run on the 5' RACE reads, TCRdb lists one record per CDR3 protein. The sample yields over 90,000 distinct CDR3 sequences, 13% seen once. This chain joins TRBV6-1 and TRBJ2-7; no definite D call. The source of this sequence is an adult who was a healthcare worker with PCR-confirmed SARS-CoV-2 infection or an uninfected control (not recorded which). Sequencing was carried out using whole blood. In DNA form, the CDR3 reads TGTGCCAGCAGTCCAAACCGAGGACCCTACGAGCAGTACTTC. Translating gives CASSPNRGPYEQYF.